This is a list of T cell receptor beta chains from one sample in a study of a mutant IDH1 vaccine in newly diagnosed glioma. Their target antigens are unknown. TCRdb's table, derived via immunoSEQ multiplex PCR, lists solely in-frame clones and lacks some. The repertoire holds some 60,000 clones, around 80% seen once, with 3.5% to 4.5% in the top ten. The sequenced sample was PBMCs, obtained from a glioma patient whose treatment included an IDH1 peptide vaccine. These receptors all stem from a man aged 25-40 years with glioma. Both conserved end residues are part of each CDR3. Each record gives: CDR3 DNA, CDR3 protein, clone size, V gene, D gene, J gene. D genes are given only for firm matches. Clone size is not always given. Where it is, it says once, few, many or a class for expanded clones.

CDR3 DNA: TGTGCCAGCCTGCCGGGTAGCGGTTATTTTCAAGAGACCCAGTACTTC; CDR3 protein: CASLPGSGYFQETQYF; clone size: NA; V gene: TRBV28; D gene: NA; J gene: TRBJ2-5
CDR3 DNA: TGTGCCAGCAGTTACGGGACTACCAACAATGAGCAGTTCTTC; CDR3 protein: CASSYGTTNNEQFF; clone size: once; V gene: TRBV6-6; D gene: TRBD2; J gene: TRBJ2-1
CDR3 DNA: TGTGCCAGCAGTGAGGGACGGACCTCTCAGCCCCAGCATTTT; CDR3 protein: CASSEGRTSQPQHF; clone size: few; V gene: TRBV6-1; D gene: NA; J gene: TRBJ1-5
CDR3 DNA: TGTGCCATCAGTGAACGACAGGCCGATACTGGAGAAAAACTGTTTTTT; CDR3 protein: CAISERQADTGEKLFF; clone size: NA; V gene: TRBV10-3; D gene: NA; J gene: TRBJ1-4
CDR3 DNA: TGTGCCACCAGCAGACGTACCGGGACCCGTGGGGCCAACGTCCTGACTTTC; CDR3 protein: CATSRRTGTRGANVLTF; clone size: NA; V gene: TRBV15; D gene: NA; J gene: TRBJ2-6
CDR3 DNA: TGCGCCAGCAGCCAAGAATCTAGCGGGAGACCCTCCTACAATGAGCAGTTCTTC; CDR3 protein: CASSQESSGRPSYNEQFF; clone size: NA; V gene: TRBV4-1; D gene: TRBD2; J gene: TRBJ2-1
CDR3 DNA: TGTGCCAGCAGCCTGGGACTGGGCCGGGGGACAGATACGCAGTATTTT; CDR3 protein: CASSLGLGRGTDTQYF; clone size: once; V gene: TRBV28; D gene: NA; J gene: TRBJ2-3
CDR3 DNA: TGTGCCAGCAGTGAAATTGGGCAGGGTGCGTTCAGATATAATTCACCCCTCCACTTT; CDR3 protein: CASSEIGQGAFRYNSPLHF; clone size: NA; V gene: TRBV6-1; D gene: NA; J gene: TRBJ1-6
CDR3 DNA: TGTGCCAGCAGCCACTCGACAGGGGGAAGATCCACTGAAGCTTTCTTT; CDR3 protein: CASSHSTGGRSTEAFF; clone size: NA; V gene: TRBV7-2; D gene: TRBD1; J gene: TRBJ1-1
CDR3 DNA: TGCGCCAGCAGCTTGGAGACTGGAACTCAGCCCCAGCATTTT; CDR3 protein: CASSLETGTQPQHF; clone size: NA; V gene: TRBV5-1; D gene: NA; J gene: TRBJ1-5
CDR3 DNA: TGTGCCAGCAGCCCGTCCGGGACTAGCGGGGGCCATGAGCAGTTCTTC; CDR3 protein: CASSPSGTSGGHEQFF; clone size: NA; V gene: TRBV5-8; D gene: TRBD2; J gene: TRBJ2-1
CDR3 DNA: TGCGCCAGCAGGGTCCGGTCGAGGGCAACTAATGAAAAACTGTTTTTT; CDR3 protein: CASRVRSRATNEKLFF; clone size: NA; V gene: TRBV5-1; D gene: NA; J gene: TRBJ1-4
CDR3 DNA: TGTGCCAGCAGCTTGGACAGGGGAGGCACAGATACGCAGTATTTT; CDR3 protein: CASSLDRGGTDTQYF; clone size: NA; V gene: TRBV5-4; D gene: TRBD1; J gene: TRBJ2-3
CDR3 DNA: TGTGCCAGCAGCTTAGACAAGTCTGGTGGCTACACCTTC; CDR3 protein: CASSLDKSGGYTF; clone size: NA; V gene: TRBV7-8; D gene: NA; J gene: TRBJ1-2
CDR3 DNA: TGCGCCAGCAGCTTAGGGACAGGGCGCACTGAAGCTTTCTTT; CDR3 protein: CASSLGTGRTEAFF; clone size: NA; V gene: TRBV5-1; D gene: TRBD1; J gene: TRBJ1-1